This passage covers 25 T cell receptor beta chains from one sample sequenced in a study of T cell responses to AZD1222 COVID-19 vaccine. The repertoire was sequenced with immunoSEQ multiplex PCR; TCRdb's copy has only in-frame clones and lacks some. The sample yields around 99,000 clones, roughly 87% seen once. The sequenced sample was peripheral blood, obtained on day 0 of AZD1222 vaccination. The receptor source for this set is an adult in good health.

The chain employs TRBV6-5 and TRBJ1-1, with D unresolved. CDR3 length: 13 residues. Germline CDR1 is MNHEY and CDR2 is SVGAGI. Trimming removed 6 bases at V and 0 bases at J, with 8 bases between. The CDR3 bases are TGTGCCAGCAGACTCGATATGAACACTGAAGCTTTCTTT. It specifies CASRLDMNTEAFF.

CDR3 coding DNA: TGTGCCAGCAACCAACCTAAGACACGATCGAGTAGCAATCAGCCCCAGCATTTT. It encodes CASNQPKTRSSSNQPQHF. The rearrangement uses TRBV28 and TRBJ1-5; D unresolved. This CDR3 has 18 amino acids. V lost 7 bases and J lost 0, with 22 bases in between. Germline V gene data show CDR1 as MDHEN and CDR2 as SYDVKM.

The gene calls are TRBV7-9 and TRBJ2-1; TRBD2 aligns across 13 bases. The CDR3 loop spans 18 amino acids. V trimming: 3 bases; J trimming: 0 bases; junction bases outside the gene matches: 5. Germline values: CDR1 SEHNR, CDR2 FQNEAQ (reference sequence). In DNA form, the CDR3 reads TGTGCCAGCAGCTTCGAGACTAGCGGGAGGAGCTCCTACAATGAGCAGTTCTTC. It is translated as CASSFETSGRSSYNEQFF.

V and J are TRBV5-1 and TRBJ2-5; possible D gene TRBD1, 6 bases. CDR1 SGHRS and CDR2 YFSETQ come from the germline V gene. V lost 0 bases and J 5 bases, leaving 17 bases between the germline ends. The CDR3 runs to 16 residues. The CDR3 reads CASSLGANRVAETQYF. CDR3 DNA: TGCGCCAGCAGCTTGGGGGCAAACAGGGTCGCGGAGACCCAGTACTTC.

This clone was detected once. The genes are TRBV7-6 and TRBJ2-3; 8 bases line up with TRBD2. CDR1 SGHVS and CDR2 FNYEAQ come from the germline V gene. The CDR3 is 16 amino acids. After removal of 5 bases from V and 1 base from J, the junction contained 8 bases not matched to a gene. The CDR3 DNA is TGTGCCAGCAGCCGGCTGCGGGAGGTGGGCACAGATACGCAGTATTTT. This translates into CASSRLREVGTDTQYF.

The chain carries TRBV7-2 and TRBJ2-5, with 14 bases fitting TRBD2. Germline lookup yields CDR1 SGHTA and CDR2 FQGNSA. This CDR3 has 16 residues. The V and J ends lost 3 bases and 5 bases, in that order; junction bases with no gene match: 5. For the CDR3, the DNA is TGTGCCAGCAGCTTGACTAGCGGGGGGGCCGGGGAGACCCAGTACTTC. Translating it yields CASSLTSGGAGETQYF.

CDR3 sequence (DNA): TGTGCCAGCAGCTTGGGTATGGGCGAAAAACTGTTTTTT. This gives the protein CASSLGMGEKLFF. The chain combines TRBV7-2 with TRBJ1-4; unclear D gene. The germline V gene encodes CDR1 SGHTA and CDR2 FQGNSA. The V end was cut by 3 bases, the J end by 8 bases, with 10 bases between. The CDR3 length is 13 residues.

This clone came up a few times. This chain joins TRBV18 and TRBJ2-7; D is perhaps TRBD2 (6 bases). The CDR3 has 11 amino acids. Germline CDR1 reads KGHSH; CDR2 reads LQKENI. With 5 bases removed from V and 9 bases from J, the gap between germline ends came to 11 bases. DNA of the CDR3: TGTGCCAGCTCATCAACGGGGGTGCAGTACTTC. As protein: CASSSTGVQYF.

The chain's CDR3 is CASSQHSPGLARTDTQYF. CDR3 in DNA: TGCGCCAGCAGCCAACACTCTCCGGGACTAGCGAGAACAGATACGCAGTATTTT. V gene TRBV4-1 combines with J gene TRBJ2-3, with 10 bases that match TRBD2. The germline V gene has CDR1 MGHRA and CDR2 YSYEKL. V dropped 2 bases and J dropped 3; count of bases not matched to a gene: 11. This CDR3 is built from 18 residues.

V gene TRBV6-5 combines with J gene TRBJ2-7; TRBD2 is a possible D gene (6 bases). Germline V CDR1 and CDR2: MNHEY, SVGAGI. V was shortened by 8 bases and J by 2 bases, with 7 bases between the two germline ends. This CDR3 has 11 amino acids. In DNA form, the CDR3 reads TGTGCCAGCCGGGGGACCTACGAGCAGTACTTC. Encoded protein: CASRGTYEQYF.

CDR3 DNA: TGTGCCAGCAGCCAAGGCCCGGGCACCTACGGAGGCTACACCTTC. It translates to CASSQGPGTYGGYTF. The chain is built from TRBV14 and TRBJ1-2; D gene ambiguous. The germline V and J ends were trimmed by 1 base and 8 bases, with 17 bases remaining between them. The CDR3 covers 15 residues. Germline CDR1 is SGHDN and CDR2 is FVKESK.

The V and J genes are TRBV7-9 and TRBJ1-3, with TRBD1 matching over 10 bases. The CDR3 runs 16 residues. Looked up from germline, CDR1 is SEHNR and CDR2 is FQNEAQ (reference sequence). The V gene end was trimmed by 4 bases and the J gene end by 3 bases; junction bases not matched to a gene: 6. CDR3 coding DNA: TGTGCCAGCAGCTCGGACAGGGGGAAGGGTGGAAACACCATATATTTT. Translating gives CASSSDRGKGGNTIYF.

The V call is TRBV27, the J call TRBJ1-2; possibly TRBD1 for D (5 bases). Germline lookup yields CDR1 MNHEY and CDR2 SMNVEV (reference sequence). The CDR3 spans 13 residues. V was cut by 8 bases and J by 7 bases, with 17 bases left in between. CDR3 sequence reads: CASALGQGFGYTF. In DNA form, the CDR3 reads TGTGCCAGCGCACTCGGGCAGGGTTTTGGCTACACCTTC.

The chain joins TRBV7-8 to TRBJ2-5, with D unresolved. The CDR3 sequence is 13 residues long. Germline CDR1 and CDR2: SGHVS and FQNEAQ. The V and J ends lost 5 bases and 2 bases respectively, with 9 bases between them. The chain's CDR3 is CASSVGNQETQYF. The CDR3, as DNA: TGTGCCAGCAGCGTCGGAAATCAAGAGACCCAGTACTTC. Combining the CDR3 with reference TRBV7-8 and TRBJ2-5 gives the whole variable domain GAGVSQSPRYKVAKRGQDVALRCDPISGHVSLFWYQQALGQGPEFLTYFQNEAQLDKSGLPSDRFFAERPEGSVSTLKIQRTQQEDSAVYLCASSVGNQETQYFGPGTRLLVL.

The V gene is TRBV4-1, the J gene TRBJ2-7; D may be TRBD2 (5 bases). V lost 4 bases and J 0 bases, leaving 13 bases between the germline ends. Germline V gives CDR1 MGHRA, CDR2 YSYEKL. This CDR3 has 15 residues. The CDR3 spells CASSRGYSSSYEQYF. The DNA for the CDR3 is TGCGCCAGCAGCCGCGGGTACTCGAGCTCCTACGAGCAGTACTTC.

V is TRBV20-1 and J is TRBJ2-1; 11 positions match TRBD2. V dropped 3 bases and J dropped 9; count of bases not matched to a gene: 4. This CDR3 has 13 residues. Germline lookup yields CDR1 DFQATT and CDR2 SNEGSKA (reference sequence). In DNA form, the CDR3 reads TGCAGTGCTAGTAGTCTAGCGGGGGGTGAGCAGTTCTTC. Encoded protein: CSASSLAGGEQFF.

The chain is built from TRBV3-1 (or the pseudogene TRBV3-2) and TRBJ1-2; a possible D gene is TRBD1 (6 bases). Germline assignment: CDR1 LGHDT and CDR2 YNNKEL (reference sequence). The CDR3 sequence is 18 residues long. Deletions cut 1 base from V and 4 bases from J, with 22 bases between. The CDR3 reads CASSQANRDQRTPYGYTF. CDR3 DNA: TGTGCCAGCAGCCAAGCGAACAGGGACCAACGCACACCCTATGGCTACACCTTC.

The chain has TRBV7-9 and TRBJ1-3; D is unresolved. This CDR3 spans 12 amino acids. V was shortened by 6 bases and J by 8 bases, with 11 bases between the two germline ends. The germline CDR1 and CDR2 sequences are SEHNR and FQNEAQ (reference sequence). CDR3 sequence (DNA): TGTGCCAGCAGGGCCTTCTTGGACACCATATATTTT. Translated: CASRAFLDTIYF. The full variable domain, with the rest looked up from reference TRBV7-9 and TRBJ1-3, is DTGVSQNPRHKITKRGQNVTFRCDPISEHNRLYWYRQTLGQGPEFLTYFQNEAQLEKSRLLSDRFSAERPKGSFSTLEIQRTEQGDSAMYLCASRAFLDTIYFGEGSWLTVV.

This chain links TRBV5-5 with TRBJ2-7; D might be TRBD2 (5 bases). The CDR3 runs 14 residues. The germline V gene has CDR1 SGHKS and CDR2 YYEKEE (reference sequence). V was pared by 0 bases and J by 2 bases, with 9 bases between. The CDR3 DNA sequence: TGTGCCAGCAGCTTGGGAGAGACTACCTACGAGCAGTACTTC. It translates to CASSLGETTYEQYF.

The CDR3 coding sequence is TGTGCCAGCAGTTTCGGGACAGGGGTAGCAGATACGCAGTATTTT. It encodes CASSFGTGVADTQYF. The rearrangement links TRBV28 to TRBJ2-3; the match to TRBD1 covers 10 bases. With V trimmed by 3 bases and J by 4 bases, 4 bases remained unmatched. The CDR3 is 15 residues long. CDR1 is MDHEN, CDR2 SYDVKM, per germline.

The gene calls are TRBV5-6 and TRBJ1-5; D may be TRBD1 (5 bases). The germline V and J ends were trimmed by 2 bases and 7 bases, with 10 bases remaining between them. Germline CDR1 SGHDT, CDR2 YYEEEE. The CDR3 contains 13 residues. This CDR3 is CASSLRGVQPQHF. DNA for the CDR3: TGTGCCAGCAGCTTAAGAGGGGTCCAGCCCCAGCATTTT. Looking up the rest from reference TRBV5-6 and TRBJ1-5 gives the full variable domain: DAGVTQSPTHLIKTRGQQVTLRCSPKSGHDTVSWYQQALGQGPQFIFQYYEEEERQRGNFPDRFSGHQFPNYSSELNVNALLLGDSALYLCASSLRGVQPQHFGDGTRLSIL.

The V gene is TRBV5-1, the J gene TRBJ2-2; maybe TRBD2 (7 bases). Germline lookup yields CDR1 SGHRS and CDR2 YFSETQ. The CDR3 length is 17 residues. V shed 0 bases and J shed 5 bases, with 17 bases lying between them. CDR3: CASSLGPLQGGTGELFF. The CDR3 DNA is TGCGCCAGCAGCTTGGGCCCCCTACAGGGAGGGACCGGGGAGCTGTTTTTT.

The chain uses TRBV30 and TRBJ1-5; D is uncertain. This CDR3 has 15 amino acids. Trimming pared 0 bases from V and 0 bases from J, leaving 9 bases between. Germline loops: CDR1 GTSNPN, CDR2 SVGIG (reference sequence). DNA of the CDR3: TGTGCCTGGAGTGTAAAGGGCAATAGCAATCAGCCCCAGCATTTT. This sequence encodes CAWSVKGNSNQPQHF.

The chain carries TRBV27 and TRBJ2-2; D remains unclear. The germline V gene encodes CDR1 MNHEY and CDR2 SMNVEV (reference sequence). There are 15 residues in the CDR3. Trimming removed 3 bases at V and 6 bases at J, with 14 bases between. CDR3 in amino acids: CASSFSLGRSGELFF. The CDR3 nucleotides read TGTGCCAGCAGTTTCTCCTTGGGCAGATCCGGGGAGCTGTTTTTT.

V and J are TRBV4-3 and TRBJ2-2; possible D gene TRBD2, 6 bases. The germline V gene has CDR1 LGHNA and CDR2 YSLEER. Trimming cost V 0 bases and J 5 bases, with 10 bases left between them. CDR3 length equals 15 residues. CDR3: CASSQDPSDTGELFF. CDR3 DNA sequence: TGCGCCAGCAGCCAAGACCCTAGCGATACCGGGGAGCTGTTTTTT.